This TCR beta chain was captured by sequencing in a study of T cell responses to AZD1222 COVID-19 vaccine. CDR1 is MGHRA, CDR2 YSYEKL, per germline. The V gene end was trimmed by 3 bases and the J gene end by 0 bases; junction bases not matched to a gene: 15. The CDR3 runs 20 residues. Sequencing used immunoSEQ multiplex PCR; TCRdb keeps in-frame clones, though not all of them. Reported are around 140,000 clones; the ten largest clones contain 2% to 2.5%. The receptor comes from an adult in good health. Sequencing was carried out using peripheral blood. The chain recombines TRBV4-1 with TRBJ2-5; TRBD2 aligns across 11 bases. The CDR3 DNA reads TGCGCCAGCAGCCAGATACCACCCCCACGACTAGCGGGGAACCAAGAGACCCAGTACTTC. This encodes CASSQIPPPRLAGNQETQYF.